The 8 T cell receptor beta chains in this list originate from one sample, sequenced in a study of T cell clonality in common variable immunodeficiency (dated by TCRdb to the mid-2010s). Overall study outcomes, separate from this receptor: CVID TCRbeta sequences reportedly showed fewer deletions and N-nucleotide insertions and lacked highly modified clones with 13 or more V deletions.

These receptors' targets are unknown. Library preparation was by the immunoSEQ multiplex PCR assay. The table was pulled from immuneACCESS by TCRdb, which kept in-frame rearrangements only. Such tables lose some clones; where checked, under half of the loss comes from unresolved V genes, and the rest has no known cause. This sample includes about 34,000 clones, and none of them was observed just once. In total, the top ten clones hold 25% to 30% of the sample. The sample was peripheral blood mononuclear cells. These receptors originate from a human donor with common variable immunodeficiency.

This clone was detected many times. The CDR3 end is not reached by the read, which stops 3 residues before it; the germline J gene fills it in. V is TRBV7-9 and J is TRBJ1-1; D is perhaps TRBD1 (6 bases). Germline assignment: CDR1 SEHNR and CDR2 FQNEAQ (reference sequence). The CDR3 loop spans 12 amino acids. CDR3 DNA, as far as it was read: TGTGCCAGCAGCTGGACCGGGACAGAA. Encoded protein: CASSWTGTE. From start to end, the CDR3 is CASSWTGTEAFF. The full variable domain, in which reference TRBV7-9 and TRBJ1-1 provide the parts outside the CDR3, is DTGVSQNPRHKITKRGQNVTFRCDPISEHNRLYWYRQTLGQGPEFLTYFQNEAQLEKSRLLSDRFSAERPKGSFSTLEIQRTEQGDSAMYLCASSWTGTEAFFGQGTRLTVV.

In the case of this clone: Read coverage stops 3 residues before the CDR3 terminus; the germline J gene supplies the remainder. The V call is TRBV2, the J call TRBJ2-1; 8 positions agree with TRBD2. This CDR3 is built from 15 residues. Germline lookup yields CDR1 SNHLY and CDR2 FYNNEI. J gave up 2 bases and V 7 bases, and 7 bases lay outside the gene matches. Incomplete CDR3 DNA: TGTGCCAGCACGGTCCGTAGCGGGGCCTACAATGAG. This gives the protein CASTVRSGAYNE. The complete CDR3 reads CASTVRSGAYNEQFF. The whole variable domain, remainder taken from reference TRBV2 and TRBJ2-1, is EPEVTQTPSHQVTQMGQEVILRCVPISNHLYFYWYRQILGQKVEFLVSFYNNEISEKSEIFDDQFSVERPDGSNFTLKIRSTKLEDSAMYFCASTVRSGAYNEQFFGPGTRLTVL.

As to this clone: Read data end 3 residues before the CDR3 end; the end is taken from the germline J gene. The J gene is TRBJ2-7, the V gene TRBV7-2; 7 bases match TRBD1. Per germline, CDR1 SGHTA and CDR2 FQGNSA. The V and J ends lost 5 bases and 3 bases, in that order; junction bases with no gene match: 10. This CDR3 is built from 15 residues. The sequenced CDR3 bases are TGTGCCAGCAGCCGCCGGGACAGCCTAGACTACGAG. This sequence encodes CASSRRDSLDYE. The full CDR3 protein reads CASSRRDSLDYEQYF.

Note on this clone: The read gets to within 3 residues of the CDR3 end, and the germline J gene fills in the rest. The chain uses TRBV6-1 and TRBJ2-3; TRBD2 might be the D (7 bases). Germline lookup yields CDR1 MNHNS and CDR2 SASEGT. V shed 2 bases and J shed 4 bases, with 22 bases lying between them. CDR3 length equals 18 residues. CDR3 DNA (partial): TGTGCCAGCAGTGAAAAAGGGGGGGGTACAATTTTAGCAGATACG. Residues: CASSEKGGGTILADT. Given in full, the CDR3 is CASSEKGGGTILADTQYF.

This clone was counted many times. The CDR3: CASSGPGDPDQPQHF. The part of the CDR3 DNA that was read is TGTGCCAGCAGCGGCCCAGGGGATCCGGATCAGCCC. This sequence joins TRBV5-6 and TRBJ1-5, with D perhaps matching TRBD1 (6 bases). With the read ending 3 residues before the CDR3 end, the germline J gene is used to fill in that end. The germline CDR1 and CDR2 sequences are SGHDT and YYEEEE. This CDR3 region has 15 residues. The ends were cut back, 4 bases at V and 5 bases at J, with 16 bases in the middle.

This clone was seen repeatedly, ten times or more. The read terminates 3 residues ahead of where the CDR3 ends, so the germline J gene completes it. The chain recombines TRBV5-1 with TRBJ2-5; 15 nucleotides agree with TRBD2. Germline V gene lookup returns CDR1 SGHRS and CDR2 YFSETQ. Losses at the gene ends were 4 bases for V and 2 bases for J; bases not matched to a gene: 3. The CDR3 extends over 16 amino acids. The sequenced part of the CDR3 DNA is TGCGCCAGCAGCCCGGGACTAGCGGGGGGTCAAGAGACC. Protein product: CASSPGLAGGQET. The CDR3 in its entirety is CASSPGLAGGQETQYF.

In the case of this clone: The read terminates 3 residues before the CDR3 end, so the remaining end is supplied by the germline J gene. The sample carries other DNA sequences with the same CDR3. The V call is TRBV7-2, the J call TRBJ2-7; 7 nucleotides align to TRBD2. CDR3 length: 13 residues. After removal of 2 bases from V and 6 bases from J, the junction contained 4 bases not matched to a gene. From germline, CDR1 is SGHTA and CDR2 FQGNSA. The sequenced part of the CDR3 DNA is TGTGCCAGCAGCTTAACTACGGGGGGCGAG. Its translation is CASSLTTGGE. The whole CDR3 is CASSLTTGGEQYF.

This clone came up many times. Read data end 3 residues before the CDR3 end; the end is taken from the germline J gene. This sequence joins TRBV19 and TRBJ2-1, with TRBD2 as a possible D gene (5 bases). The CDR3 covers 15 residues. Trimming removed 3 bases at V and 4 bases at J, with 13 bases between. The V gene's germline CDR1 is LNHDA and CDR2 SQIVND (reference sequence). The CDR3 bases that were read are TGTGCCAGTAGTATCATGCTAGCTGATTACAATGAG. It encodes CASSIMLADYNE. The entire CDR3 protein reads CASSIMLADYNEQFF.